Presented here are 32 T cell receptor beta chains from one specimen sequenced in a study of blood T cell repertoires in COVID-19 (dated by TCRdb to 2020 to 2022). The protocol used for the library was the immunoSEQ multiplex PCR assay. The immuneACCESS repertoire file appears here via TCRdb, limited to in-frame rearrangements. These files lack a portion of the clones; in checked studies, under half of the deficit traces to unresolved V genes, and the cause of the others is not known. Counted in this sample were 150,000 to 200,000 clones; roughly 84% of them appeared once. About 2.7% of the sample goes to the ten largest clones. The sequenced material came from peripheral blood. Receptors originate from a human donor with acute or convalescent COVID-19. The donor label of this sample is uncertain.

The V gene is TRBV5-1, the J gene TRBJ2-7; TRBD1 aligns across 8 bases. The CDR3 sequence is 15 residues long. V shed 3 bases and J 1 base; nucleotides not matched to a gene: 6. CDR1 SGHRS and CDR2 YFSETQ come from the germline V gene. For the CDR3, the DNA is TGCGCCAGCAGCTCAGGACAGGGAAAATCCTACGAGCAGTACTTC. Encoded protein: CASSSGQGKSYEQYF.

The genes are TRBV10-3 and TRBJ2-3; 10 nucleotides align to TRBD2. The CDR3 loop spans 18 amino acids. V lost 3 bases and J lost 4; bases outside the gene matches: 13. From germline, CDR1 is ENHRY and CDR2 SYGVKD. Here the CDR3 DNA reads TGTGCCATCAGTGAAGGGAGCGGGAGGGCCGGGGGAGCAGATACGCAGTATTTT. Translated, it gives CAISEGSGRAGGADTQYF.

The V call is TRBV21-1, the J call TRBJ2-1; TRBD2 is taken as the D call from the table, unchecked against the DNA. TRBV21-1 is noted as a pseudogene. This CDR3 comprises 11 residues. CDR3 residues: CASSIRNEQFF. The CDR3 bases are TGTGCCAGCAGCATTCGCAATGAGCAGTTCTTC.

The rearrangement joins TRBV9 to TRBJ2-2; D might be TRBD1 (6 bases). V was cut by 3 bases and J by 6 bases, with 24 bases left in between. In germline, CDR1 is SGDLS, CDR2 YYNGEE. The CDR3 is made up of 18 amino acids. The DNA for the CDR3 is TGTGCCAGCAGCGAACGGATGCAGGGGCGATTAAAGGCCGGGGAGCTGTTTTTT. Its protein is CASSERMQGRLKAGELFF.

The CDR3 region has the DNA TGTGCCAGCAGTGATAAGGGACAGGGGGCATGGGAGCAGTACTTC. Protein product: CASSDKGQGAWEQYF. The V and J genes are TRBV2 and TRBJ2-7; 12 bases align to TRBD1. The CDR3 runs 15 residues. Germline V gene sequence: CDR1 SNHLY, CDR2 FYNNEI. Trimming removed 3 bases from V and 7 bases from J; junction bases left unmatched: 7.

V is TRBV6-5 and J is TRBJ2-7; D possibly corresponds to TRBD1 (6 bases). The germline V and J ends were trimmed by 4 bases and 2 bases, with 9 bases remaining between them. Germline V gene lookup returns CDR1 MNHEY and CDR2 SVGAGI. CDR3 size: 13 residues. This CDR3 is CASSSQGTYEQYF. The CDR3 region has the DNA TGTGCCAGCAGTTCACAGGGCACCTACGAGCAGTACTTC.

This clone has more than one count but fewer than ten. The rearrangement uses TRBV19 and TRBJ1-5; possible D gene TRBD1, 5 bases. With 1 base removed from V and 2 bases from J, the gap between germline ends came to 12 bases. Germline lookup yields CDR1 LNHDA and CDR2 SQIVND (reference sequence). This CDR3 comprises 16 residues. For the CDR3, the DNA is TGTGCCAGTAGTATAGCGCCTCGGGGGGGCAATCAGCCCCAGCATTTT. As protein: CASSIAPRGGNQPQHF.

The chain is built from TRBV5-1 and TRBJ2-6; D is possibly TRBD2 (5 bases). Trimming left V 4 bases short and J 0 bases short, with 11 bases between. The CDR3 length is 16 residues. Germline V lookup: CDR1 SGHRS, CDR2 YFSETQ. The CDR3 bases are TGCGCCAGCAGCAGCGCGGGTTTCTCTGGGGCCAACGTCCTGACTTTC. Translating it yields CASSSAGFSGANVLTF. Together with reference TRBV5-1 and TRBJ2-6, the CDR3 gives the full variable domain: KAGVTQTPRYLIKTRGQQVTLSCSPISGHRSVSWYQQTPGQGLQFLFEYFSETQRNKGNFPGRFSGRQFSNSRSEMNVSTLELGDSALYLCASSSAGFSGANVLTFGAGSRLTVL.

The chain employs TRBV10-3 and TRBJ1-1; tentatively, D is TRBD1 (5 bases). Per germline, CDR1 ENHRY and CDR2 SYGVKD. V dropped 7 bases and J dropped 6 bases, with 15 bases sitting between them. The CDR3 has 13 amino acids. The CDR3 loop is CAITTFLGAEAFF. CDR3 DNA: TGTGCCATCACCACCTTTCTAGGGGCTGAAGCTTTCTTT.

A single count supports this clone. The chain recombines TRBV7-3 with TRBJ2-1, with 9 bases that match TRBD2. The CDR3 sequence is 15 residues long. Germline values: CDR1 SGHTA, CDR2 FQGTGA. V trimming: 5 bases; J trimming: 3 bases; junction bases outside the gene matches: 5. The DNA of the CDR3 is TGTGCCAGCAGCCGTAGCGGGGGACGCTACAATGAGCAGTTCTTC. This sequence encodes CASSRSGGRYNEQFF.

The chain couples TRBV19 to TRBJ1-6; D is perhaps TRBD1 (6 bases). V shed 6 bases and J shed 8 bases, with 14 bases lying between them. The CDR3 extends over 14 amino acids. The germline V gene encodes CDR1 LNHDA and CDR2 SQIVND (reference sequence). CDR3 sequence reads: CASRQQGEYSPLHF. The DNA for the CDR3 is TGTGCCAGTAGACAACAGGGAGAGTATTCACCCCTCCACTTT.

The chain links TRBV6-2 or TRBV6-3 to TRBJ1-1; 9 bases match TRBD1. The CDR3 sequence is 17 residues long. V lost 4 bases and J lost 3; bases outside the gene matches: 12. CDR1 is MNHEY, CDR2 SVGEGT, per germline. CDR3 residues: CASSSSGTGLGYTEAFF. The CDR3 DNA reads TGTGCCAGCAGTTCGTCCGGGACAGGGTTGGGGTACACTGAAGCTTTCTTT.

The rearrangement uses TRBV3-1 (or the pseudogene TRBV3-2) and TRBJ1-2; 8 bases are shared with TRBD1. This CDR3 spans 16 amino acids. After removal of 8 bases from V and 4 bases from J, the junction contained 15 bases not matched to a gene. Per germline, CDR1 LGHDT and CDR2 YNNKEL (reference sequence). The CDR3 coding sequence is TGTGCCAGCGCTCCATTAGGACAGGGCTTATTCTATGGCTACACCTTC. Its translation is CASAPLGQGLFYGYTF.

This rearrangement joins TRBV7-2 to TRBJ2-7; 8 bases are a match to TRBD1. Germline trimming cut 5 bases from V and 2 bases from J; bases unmatched to any gene: 8. This CDR3 is 15 amino acids long. Germline loops: CDR1 SGHTA, CDR2 FQGNSA. CDR3 region: CASSVFGQGTYEQYF. For the CDR3, the DNA is TGTGCCAGCAGCGTCTTTGGACAGGGAACCTACGAGCAGTACTTC.

The V gene is TRBV3-1 (or the pseudogene TRBV3-2), the J gene TRBJ1-2, with 11 nucleotides matching TRBD1. Germline V gives CDR1 LGHDT, CDR2 YNNKEL (reference sequence). CDR3 length: 16 residues. V trimming: 3 bases; J trimming: 4 bases; junction bases outside the gene matches: 7. CDR3: CASSHRTGGFAYGYTF. The CDR3 nucleotides read TGTGCCAGCAGCCACCGGACAGGGGGCTTCGCCTATGGCTACACCTTC.

This rearrangement joins TRBV6-5 to TRBJ1-2; 8 bases are shared with TRBD1. Trimming at V came to 7 bases and at J to 4 bases, leaving 8 bases not matched to a gene. Germline loops: CDR1 MNHEY, CDR2 SVGAGI. The CDR3 runs to 14 residues. This CDR3 reads CASTLRTGLYGYTF. The CDR3 DNA sequence: TGTGCCAGCACCCTAAGGACAGGGCTCTATGGCTACACCTTC.

This clone was seen more than once but under ten times. V gene TRBV6-6 combines with J gene TRBJ2-7; TRBD2 matches at 10 bases. This CDR3 contains 17 residues. Trimming at V came to 5 bases and at J to 2 bases, leaving 12 bases not matched to a gene. In germline, CDR1 is MNHNY, CDR2 SVGAGI (reference sequence). This CDR3 reads CASSLAPSGSLTYEQYF. The CDR3, as DNA: TGTGCCAGCAGTCTCGCCCCTAGCGGGAGCTTGACCTACGAGCAGTACTTC.

This chain connects TRBV7-8 to TRBJ1-1; the D gene is possibly TRBD1 (5 bases). V gave up 8 bases and J gave up 5 bases, with 15 bases separating them. This CDR3 has 13 amino acids. CDR1 is SGHVS and CDR2 is FQNEAQ in the germline V gene. CDR3 protein: CASSDGGTTEAFF. Written as DNA, the CDR3 is TGTGCCAGCTCAGACGGGGGAACAACTGAAGCTTTCTTT.

This clone has only a few counts. This sequence joins TRBV11-2 and TRBJ2-1; 11 bases are shared with TRBD2. Germline V gives CDR1 SGHAT, CDR2 FQNNGV. V was pared by 8 bases and J by 2 bases, with 8 bases of the junction left unmatched. The CDR3 consists of 16 residues. CDR3 DNA: TGTGCCAGCCTTCCTGATAGCGGGAGGGCCTACAATGAGCAGTTCTTC. This gives the protein CASLPDSGRAYNEQFF.

This rearrangement joins TRBV7-8 to TRBJ2-1, with 8 bases matching TRBD2. This CDR3 spans 15 amino acids. In germline, CDR1 is SGHVS, CDR2 FQNEAQ. V was clipped by 1 base and J by 4 bases; unmatched bases: 3. The CDR3 sequence: CASSLDGRAYNEQFF. CDR3 DNA sequence: TGTGCCAGCAGCTTAGACGGGAGGGCTTACAATGAGCAGTTCTTC.

V usage is TRBV5-1 and J usage is TRBJ1-5; D not resolved. CDR1 and CDR2 (germline): SGHRS, YFSETQ. The V gene lost 0 bases and the J gene lost 7 bases, with 8 bases spanning the gap. The CDR3 extends over 13 amino acids. DNA of the CDR3: TGCGCCAGCAGCTTGGATCCTCGGCAGCCCCAGCATTTT. It is translated as CASSLDPRQPQHF.

This clone was observed many times. This chain uses TRBV27 with TRBJ2-7; D may be TRBD1 (5 bases). The V end was cut by 0 bases, the J end by 6 bases, with 15 bases between. Germline CDR1 is MNHEY and CDR2 is SMNVEV (reference sequence). This CDR3 comprises 15 residues. For the CDR3, the DNA is TGTGCCAGCAGTTTATCCCCTGGCGCAGGGTCCGAGCAGTACTTC. Translation gives CASSLSPGAGSEQYF.

The chain is built from TRBV5-4 and TRBJ2-5, with TRBD1 identical over 12 bases. The CDR3 has 16 amino acids. Germline CDR1 and CDR2: SGHNT and YYREEE (reference sequence). The trim removed 0 bases at V and 3 bases at J, leaving 3 bases unmatched. In DNA form, the CDR3 reads TGTGCCAGCAGCTTGGAGGGACAGGGGGCCGAAGAGACCCAGTACTTC. It translates to CASSLEGQGAEETQYF.

The chain is built from TRBV4-1 and TRBJ2-1, with 14 bases fitting TRBD2. V shed 4 bases and J 7 bases; nucleotides not matched to a gene: 18. Germline loops: CDR1 MGHRA, CDR2 YSYEKL. The CDR3 is 20 amino acids. In DNA form, the CDR3 reads TGCGCCAGCAGCCCGACCCTGCTTTTTGGACTAGCGGGAGGTTCTAATGAGCAGTTCTTC. Translation: CASSPTLLFGLAGGSNEQFF.

The rearrangement links TRBV5-6 to TRBJ1-1, with D possibly matching TRBD1 (5 bases). CDR3 length: 14 residues. V dropped 7 bases and J dropped 3 bases, with 16 bases sitting between them. Germline V gives CDR1 SGHDT, CDR2 YYEEEE. In nucleotides, the CDR3 is TGTGCCAGCTACGGCGGGGGAGGTCACACTGAAGCTTTCTTT. Residues: CASYGGGGHTEAFF.

Regarding this clone: Additional DNA sequences in this sample encode the identical CDR3. The V and J genes are TRBV20-1 and TRBJ1-5; no clear D. Trimming took off 3 bases at V and 5 bases at J, with 5 bases between the two ends. The germline V gene has CDR1 DFQATT and CDR2 SNEGSKA (reference sequence). The CDR3 has 11 amino acids. The DNA of the CDR3 is TGCAGTGCTAGCCCGGATCAGCCCCAGCATTTT. This gives the protein CSASPDQPQHF.

Concerning this clone: The sample contains more than one DNA sequence encoding this CDR3. The J gene is TRBJ2-1, the V gene TRBV7-3, with 11 nucleotides matching TRBD2. Trimming took 4 bases from V and 3 from J; bases not matched to a gene: 2. Germline CDR1 and CDR2: SGHTA and FQGTGA. CDR3 length equals 15 residues. CDR3 in amino acids: CASSSTSGGYNEQFF. In nucleotides, the CDR3 is TGTGCCAGCAGCTCCACTAGCGGGGGCTACAATGAGCAGTTCTTC.

The gene calls are TRBV4-2 and TRBJ2-3; 9 bases match TRBD2. J lost 2 bases, V lost 5 bases, and 5 bases had no gene match. There are 15 residues in the CDR3. Germline lookup yields CDR1 LGHNA and CDR2 YNFKEQ. The CDR3 loop reads CASSNSGSLTDTQYF. The CDR3 DNA is TGTGCCAGCAGCAATAGCGGGAGCCTCACAGATACGCAGTATTTT.

The chain links TRBV7-8 to TRBJ2-1; TRBD1 is a possible D gene (5 bases). V lost 5 bases, J lost 3 bases, and 14 bases lay in between. The CDR3 is 15 residues long. Germline V CDR1 and CDR2: SGHVS, FQNEAQ. In DNA, the CDR3 is TGTGCCAGCAGCCCAGGGTCTATTCGCTACAATGAGCAGTTCTTC. This encodes CASSPGSIRYNEQFF.

This clone was detected only once. The V call is TRBV9, the J call TRBJ1-6; 11 positions agree with TRBD1. The germline CDR1 and CDR2 sequences are SGDLS and YYNGEE. V lost 4 bases to trimming and J lost 8 bases; unmatched junction nucleotides: 5. This CDR3 region has 15 residues. The CDR3 protein is CASSRGQGADSPLHF. The CDR3 DNA sequence: TGTGCCAGCAGCAGAGGACAGGGGGCAGATTCACCCCTCCACTTT. The entire variable domain, with the rest obtained from reference TRBV9 and TRBJ1-6, is as follows: DSGVTQTPKHLITATGQRVTLRCSPRSGDLSVYWYQQSLDQGLQFLIQYYNGEERAKGNILERFSAQQFPDLHSELNLSSLELGDSALYFCASSRGQGADSPLHFGNGTRLTVT.

This clone has just one count. The chain uses TRBV28 and TRBJ2-1; no reliable D call. The CDR3 runs to 13 residues. V was pared by 6 bases and J by 8 bases, with 14 bases between. Germline V CDR1 and CDR2: MDHEN, SYDVKM. The CDR3 protein is CASSLDSDDEQFF. CDR3 nucleotides: TGTGCCAGCAGCCTTGACTCAGACGATGAGCAGTTCTTC. The whole variable domain, remainder taken from reference TRBV28 and TRBJ2-1, is DVKVTQSSRYLVKRTGEKVFLECVQDMDHENMFWYRQDPGLGLRLIYFSYDVKMKEKGDIPEGYSVSREKKERFSLILESASTNQTSMYLCASSLDSDDEQFFGPGTRLTVL.

This sequence joins TRBV2 and TRBJ2-7; 11 bases fit TRBD1. V lost 5 bases to trimming and J lost 3 bases; unmatched junction nucleotides: 3. The CDR3 runs to 14 residues. Germline V gene lookup returns CDR1 SNHLY and CDR2 FYNNEI. CDR3 protein: CASSMGQGDYEQYF. As DNA, the CDR3 is TGTGCCAGCAGTATGGGACAGGGGGACTACGAGCAGTACTTC.